Listed here are 32 T cell receptor beta chains from one sample, sequenced in a study of blood T cell repertoires in COVID-19. Only in-frame clones appear in the TCRdb table, and some are missing; sequencing was by immunoSEQ multiplex PCR. The sample carries hundreds of thousands of clones, roughly nine tenths recorded once. Sequencing input: PBMCs or T cells enriched from blood (not recorded which). These receptors all come from a woman aged 45 to 65 in a cohort exposed to, infected with or recovered from COVID-19 (not recorded which).

V usage is TRBV4-1 and J usage is TRBJ1-1, with TRBD1 as a possible D gene (6 bases). Germline lookup yields CDR1 MGHRA and CDR2 YSYEKL. The ends were cut back, 1 base at V and 1 base at J, with 13 bases in the middle. CDR3 length: 16 residues. The CDR3 nucleotides are TGCGCCAGCAGCCAAGTACTTGGGGGCGCGAACACTGAAGCTTTCTTT. This codes for CASSQVLGGANTEAFF.

The rearrangement uses TRBV7-9 and TRBJ2-7, with 9 positions matching TRBD2. This CDR3 is built from 13 residues. The junction had 7 bases not matched to a gene; V was cut back by 6 bases and J by 7 bases. Germline values: CDR1 SEHNR, CDR2 FQNEAQ (reference sequence). The CDR3 coding sequence is TGTGCCAGCAGTATAGCGGGGGCGGGGGAGCAGTACTTC. Its protein is CASSIAGAGEQYF.

V usage is TRBV10-2 and J usage is TRBJ2-3; 9 nucleotides match TRBD1. CDR1 is WSHSY and CDR2 is SAAADI in the germline V gene. The CDR3 sequence is 14 residues long. V shed 6 bases and J 5 bases; nucleotides not matched to a gene: 6. The CDR3 DNA follows: TGCGCCAGCAGCACAGGGGGCATCGTAGATACGCAGTATTTT. As protein: CASSTGGIVDTQYF.

V is TRBV11-2 and J is TRBJ1-1; D unclear. CDR3 length equals 15 residues. Germline-derived CDR1 and CDR2 are SGHAT and FQNNGV. Trimming pared 2 bases from V and 1 base from J, leaving 11 bases between. The DNA for the CDR3 is TGTGCCAGCAGCTTAAATGGGCAGAAGAACACTGAAGCTTTCTTT. It yields the protein CASSLNGQKNTEAFF.

This clone was seen once. The chain links TRBV11-2 to TRBJ1-1; D is perhaps TRBD1 (6 bases). This CDR3 is built from 13 residues. The germline V and J ends were trimmed by 5 bases and 2 bases, with 9 bases remaining between them. Germline V CDR1 and CDR2: SGHAT, FQNNGV. CDR3 protein: CASSVDRNTEAFF. Written as DNA, the CDR3 is TGTGCCAGCAGCGTGGACAGAAACACTGAAGCTTTCTTT.

The chain has TRBV28 and TRBJ2-5, with 8 positions matching TRBD1. Germline V lookup: CDR1 MDHEN, CDR2 SYDVKM. The CDR3 loop spans 12 amino acids. The V gene end was trimmed by 8 bases and the J gene end by 4 bases; junction bases not matched to a gene: 3. The chain's CDR3 is CASRRGRETQYF. The CDR3 DNA reads as TGTGCCAGCCGCAGGGGGCGAGAGACCCAGTACTTC.

This chain links TRBV3-1 (or the pseudogene TRBV3-2) with TRBJ1-1; the D is unclear. Germline-derived CDR1 and CDR2 are LGHDT and YNNKEL (reference sequence). The CDR3 runs 16 residues. V lost 1 base, J lost 0 bases, and 12 bases lay in between. CDR3 region: CASSQGGNRMNTEAFF. The CDR3 region has the DNA TGTGCCAGCAGCCAAGGAGGGAACCGTATGAACACTGAAGCTTTCTTT.

The chain carries TRBV2 and TRBJ1-5; maybe TRBD1 (6 bases). Germline lookup yields CDR1 SNHLY and CDR2 FYNNEI. The CDR3 contains 14 residues. Trimming cost V 7 bases and J 2 bases, with 12 bases left between them. The CDR3 loop is CASKGQSGNQPQHF. CDR3 DNA sequence: TGTGCCAGCAAAGGACAGTCGGGCAATCAGCCCCAGCATTTT.

This chain connects TRBV5-6 to TRBJ2-2; the D is unclear. Trimming stripped 4 bases from V and 7 bases from J, with 20 bases between. CDR1 SGHDT and CDR2 YYEEEE come from the germline V gene. The CDR3 is made up of 16 amino acids. In DNA form, the CDR3 reads TGTGCCAGCAGCCCCACGCGGTGGCTAGTAGGCGGGGAGCTGTTTTTT. Residues: CASSPTRWLVGGELFF.

This clone was recorded once. V usage is TRBV6-2 or TRBV6-3 and J usage is TRBJ1-5, with a weak D call TRBD1 (5 bases). This CDR3 has 15 residues. V was pared by 7 bases and J by 1 base, with 14 bases between. Germline CDR1 and CDR2: MNHEY and SVGEGT. The CDR3 sequence is CASNPAGGSNQPQHF. In DNA, the CDR3 is TGTGCCAGCAACCCTGCGGGGGGGAGCAATCAGCCCCAGCATTTT.

This rearrangement joins TRBV3-1 (or the pseudogene TRBV3-2) to TRBJ1-2; D gene unclear. V lost 4 bases and J lost 8, with 11 bases in between. CDR1 LGHDT and CDR2 YNNKEL come from the germline V gene (reference sequence). The CDR3 is 12 amino acids. The CDR3 region is CASSPGRWGYTF. The CDR3 coding sequence is TGTGCCAGCAGCCCGGGAAGGTGGGGCTACACCTTC.

The rearrangement joins TRBV18 to TRBJ1-6; 7 bases are a match to TRBD1. Germline-derived CDR1 and CDR2 are KGHSH and LQKENI. V lost 3 bases to trimming and J lost 8 bases; unmatched junction nucleotides: 1. CDR3 size: 13 residues. CDR3 protein: CASSPDRDSPLHF. The CDR3 bases are TGTGCCAGCTCACCCGACAGGGATTCACCCCTCCACTTT.

This chain links TRBV5-3 with TRBJ1-6; D remains ambiguous. TRBV5-3 is marked as an open reading frame, function uncertain. There are 17 residues in the CDR3. Trimming stripped 1 base from V and 8 bases from J, with 19 bases between. The CDR3 sequence: CARSLPRNSYRDSPLHF. CDR3 sequence (DNA): TGTGCCAGAAGCTTGCCCCGTAACTCGTATCGGGATTCACCCCTCCACTTT.

To note about this clone: A read error may produce the germline difference seen at one junction end. The gene calls are TRBV6-6 and TRBJ2-5; D unclear. Looked up from germline, CDR1 is MNHNY and CDR2 is SVGAGI (reference sequence). The CDR3 is made up of 12 amino acids. The CDR3 nucleotides read TGTGCCAGCAGTCGCCCCGGAGAGGCCCAGTACTTC. Translated, it gives CASSRPGEAQYF.

This clone was counted only a few times. The V call is TRBV11-2, the J call TRBJ1-3; a weak D match, TRBD1 (5 bases). The CDR3 runs 16 residues. CDR1 is SGHAT, CDR2 FQNNGV, per germline. V was clipped by 1 base and J by 1 base, with 11 bases between them. The CDR3 is CASSLGGRASGNTIYF. Here the CDR3 DNA reads TGTGCCAGCAGCTTAGGGGGGAGGGCTTCTGGAAACACCATATATTTT.

The chain employs TRBV4-1 and TRBJ1-4, with unresolved D. The CDR3 consists of 15 residues. V shed 0 bases and J shed 11 bases, with 16 bases lying between them. In germline, CDR1 is MGHRA, CDR2 YSYEKL. This chain's CDR3 is CASSQDPGSEAKLFF. CDR3 nucleotides: TGCGCCAGCAGCCAAGATCCTGGGTCGGAGGCCAAACTGTTTTTT.

The rearrangement links TRBV20-1 to TRBJ1-1; no definite D call. Germline V gene sequence: CDR1 DFQATT, CDR2 SNEGSKA (reference sequence). This CDR3 has 13 amino acids. Between the trimmed V and J ends, which lost 3 bases and 4 bases, there was a span of 12 bases. The CDR3 DNA reads TGCAGTGCTAGTAAAGGAAGGAGCACTGAAGCTTTCTTT. Its translation: CSASKGRSTEAFF.

Comments on this clone: A much larger clone sits a single nucleotide away, making a read error possible. The chain employs TRBV13 and TRBJ1-1; 9 positions match TRBD1. The CDR3 extends over 14 amino acids. The V gene end was trimmed by 4 bases and the J gene end by 1 base; junction bases not matched to a gene: 1. Germline V gives CDR1 PRHDT, CDR2 FYEKMQ (reference sequence). The CDR3 spells CASSWGQGNTEAFF. CDR3 nucleotide sequence: TGTGCCAGCAGCTGGGGACAGGGGAACACTGAAGCTTTCTTT.

The chain is built from TRBV19 and TRBJ1-2, with 7 bases lining up with TRBD1. Germline CDR1 is LNHDA and CDR2 is SQIVND (reference sequence). V dropped 3 bases and J dropped 3; count of bases not matched to a gene: 13. CDR3 size: 17 residues. The CDR3 region has the DNA TGTGCCAGTAGTATTCCACGCGGTACCGACAGGGACTATGGCTACACCTTC. It yields the protein CASSIPRGTDRDYGYTF.

CDR3 sequence reads: CASSLYSGGTDTQYF. The CDR3 nucleotides are TGCGCCAGCAGCTTGTATAGCGGGGGCACAGATACGCAGTATTTT. The chain couples TRBV5-1 to TRBJ2-3, with 8 nucleotides matching TRBD2. V trimming: 1 base; J trimming: 1 base; junction bases outside the gene matches: 2. This CDR3 comprises 15 residues. Germline CDR1 reads SGHRS; CDR2 reads YFSETQ.

The V gene is TRBV7-9, the J gene TRBJ1-4; D perhaps matches TRBD1 (5 bases). Germline values: CDR1 SEHNR, CDR2 FQNEAQ (reference sequence). Trimming took 5 bases from V and 0 from J, leaving 10 bases between them. CDR3 size: 15 residues. The CDR3 loop is CASSTRATTNEKLFF. For the CDR3, the DNA is TGTGCCAGCAGCACCAGGGCGACAACTAATGAAAAACTGTTTTTT.

Note on this clone: Other DNA sequences in the same sample also yield this CDR3. The gene calls are TRBV7-3 and TRBJ1-1, with TRBD1 as a possible D gene (6 bases). The CDR3 totals 13 residues. Trimming took 5 bases from V and 2 from J, leaving 9 bases between them. Germline values: CDR1 SGHTA, CDR2 FQGTGA. CDR3 residues: CASSQTGNTEAFF. For the CDR3, the DNA is TGTGCCAGCAGCCAGACAGGAAACACTGAAGCTTTCTTT.

The V and J genes are TRBV29-1 and TRBJ1-2; no firm D call. V lost 2 bases to trimming and J lost 0 bases, with 7 bases between them. The CDR3 extends over 13 amino acids. Germline V gene data show CDR1 as SQVTM and CDR2 as ANQGSEA. The CDR3 protein is CSVELLANYGYTF. CDR3 DNA sequence: TGCAGCGTTGAACTGTTAGCTAACTATGGCTACACCTTC.

The V call is TRBV5-1, the J call TRBJ2-1; 9 bases line up with TRBD1. The CDR3 totals 15 residues. With V trimmed by 2 bases and J by 8 bases, 8 bases remained unmatched. Germline loops: CDR1 SGHRS, CDR2 YFSETQ. In DNA form, the CDR3 reads TGCGCCAGCAGCTTCGGGACAGGGACGGCAGATGAGCAGTTCTTC. Translation gives CASSFGTGTADEQFF.

This clone was counted a single time. This chain uses TRBV10-1 with TRBJ1-5; 12 bases match TRBD1. The junction had 14 bases not matched to a gene; V was cut back by 7 bases and J by 1 base. The CDR3 spans 19 residues. Germline V lookup: CDR1 WNHNN, CDR2 SYGVQD (reference sequence). The CDR3 region has the DNA TGCGCCAGCATACGGGACAGGGGGCTTTTGGCGGCGAGCAATCAGCCCCAGCATTTT. Protein product: CASIRDRGLLAASNQPQHF.

This clone was recorded once. The chain recombines TRBV24-1 with TRBJ2-3; maybe TRBD2 (7 bases). V lost 6 bases and J lost 1, with 13 bases in between. This CDR3 has 15 residues. Germline V gene lookup returns CDR1 KGHDR and CDR2 SFDVKD. The CDR3 nucleotides are TGTGCCACCAGTCTCCGGGGGGCTGGCACAGATACGCAGTATTTT. This translates into CATSLRGAGTDTQYF.

The chain couples TRBV5-4 to TRBJ2-2; possibly TRBD1 for D (5 bases). The CDR3 covers 14 residues. V was cut by 1 base and J by 1 base, with 5 bases left in between. Germline V gives CDR1 SGHNT, CDR2 YYREEE (reference sequence). The CDR3, as DNA: TGTGCCAGCAGCTTGACAGGGAACACCGGGGAGCTGTTTTTT. Its translation: CASSLTGNTGELFF. Looking up the rest from reference TRBV5-4 and TRBJ2-2 gives the full variable domain: ETGVTQSPTHLIKTRGQQVTLRCSSQSGHNTVSWYQQALGQGPQFIFQYYREEENGRGNFPPRFSGLQFPNYSSELNVNALELDDSALYLCASSLTGNTGELFFGEGSRLTVL.

The gene calls are TRBV21-1 and TRBJ2-5; the table's D gene call, TRBD1, was not cross checked with the DNA. TRBV21-1 is reported as a pseudogene. The CDR3 extends over 17 amino acids. CDR3 nucleotides: TGTGCCAGCAGCAACCTCTTTCCCGGTCAGGCCCAAGAGACCCAGTACTTC. Translating it yields CASSNLFPGQAQETQYF.

The V call is TRBV5-1, the J call TRBJ2-2, with TRBD1 matching 9 bases. Germline values: CDR1 SGHRS, CDR2 YFSETQ. With V trimmed by 2 bases and J by 3 bases, 2 bases remained unmatched. This CDR3 is 15 amino acids long. In nucleotides, the CDR3 is TGCGCCAGCAGCTTCGGACAGGGGCACACCGGGGAGCTGTTTTTT. It specifies CASSFGQGHTGELFF.

J is TRBJ1-1 and V is TRBV6-5; TRBD1 matches 7 bases. From germline, CDR1 is MNHEY and CDR2 SVGAGI. V lost 4 bases and J lost 1; bases outside the gene matches: 3. This CDR3 is 14 amino acids long. The CDR3 sequence: CASSFRTGNTEAFF. CDR3 sequence (DNA): TGTGCCAGCAGTTTCCGGACAGGGAACACTGAAGCTTTCTTT.

This chain joins TRBV28 and TRBJ1-5; D is ambiguous. The V gene lost 6 bases and the J gene lost 4 bases, with 10 bases spanning the gap. CDR1 is MDHEN, CDR2 SYDVKM, per germline. The CDR3 extends over 13 amino acids. CDR3 DNA sequence: TGTGCCAGCAGCCGAAACGGGAATCAGCCCCAGCATTTT. As protein: CASSRNGNQPQHF.

J is TRBJ2-1 and V is TRBV19, with TRBD2 as a possible D gene (5 bases). Germline loops: CDR1 LNHDA, CDR2 SQIVND (reference sequence). The V and J ends lost 4 bases and 0 bases respectively, with 7 bases between them. The CDR3 contains 14 residues. CDR3 nucleotides: TGTGCCAGTAGTAACGCGGGCTCCTACAATGAGCAGTTCTTC. It encodes CASSNAGSYNEQFF.